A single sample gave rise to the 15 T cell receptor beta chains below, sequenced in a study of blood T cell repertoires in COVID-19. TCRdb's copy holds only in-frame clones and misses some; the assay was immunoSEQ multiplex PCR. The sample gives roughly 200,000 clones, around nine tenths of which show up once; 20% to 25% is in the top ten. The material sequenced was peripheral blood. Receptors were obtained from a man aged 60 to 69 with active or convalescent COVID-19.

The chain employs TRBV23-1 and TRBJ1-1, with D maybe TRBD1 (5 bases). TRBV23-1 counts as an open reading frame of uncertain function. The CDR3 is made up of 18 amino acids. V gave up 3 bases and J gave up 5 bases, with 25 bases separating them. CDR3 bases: TGCGCCAGCAGTCATTCGGGTCGGGGGGTACTTGTGGGAACTGAAGCTTTCTTT. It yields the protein CASSHSGRGVLVGTEAFF.

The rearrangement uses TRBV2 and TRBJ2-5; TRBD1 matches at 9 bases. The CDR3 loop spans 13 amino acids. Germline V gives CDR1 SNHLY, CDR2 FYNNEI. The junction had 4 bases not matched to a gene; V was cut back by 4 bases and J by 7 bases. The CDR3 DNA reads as TGTGCCAGCAGTGGACAGGGGGGTGGGACCCAGTACTTC. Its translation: CASSGQGGGTQYF.

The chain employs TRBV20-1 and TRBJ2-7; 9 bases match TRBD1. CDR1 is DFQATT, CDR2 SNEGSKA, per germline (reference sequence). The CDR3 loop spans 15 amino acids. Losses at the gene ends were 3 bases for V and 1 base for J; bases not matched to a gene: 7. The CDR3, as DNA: TGCAGTGCTAGTCCGGGACAGGGTATTTCCTACGAGCAGTACTTC. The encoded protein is CSASPGQGISYEQYF.

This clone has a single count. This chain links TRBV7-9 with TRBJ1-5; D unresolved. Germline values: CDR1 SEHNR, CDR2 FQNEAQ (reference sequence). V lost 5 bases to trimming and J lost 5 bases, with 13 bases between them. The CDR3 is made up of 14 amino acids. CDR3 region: CASSPISQDQPQHF. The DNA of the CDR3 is TGTGCCAGCAGCCCCATCAGTCAGGATCAGCCCCAGCATTTT.

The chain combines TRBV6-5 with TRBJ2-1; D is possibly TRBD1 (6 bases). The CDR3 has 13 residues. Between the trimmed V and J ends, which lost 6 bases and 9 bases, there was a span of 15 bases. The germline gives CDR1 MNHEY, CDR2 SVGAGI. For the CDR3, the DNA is TGTGCCAGCAGGTCTCAGGGGCGAGGTGAGCAGTTCTTC. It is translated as CASRSQGRGEQFF.

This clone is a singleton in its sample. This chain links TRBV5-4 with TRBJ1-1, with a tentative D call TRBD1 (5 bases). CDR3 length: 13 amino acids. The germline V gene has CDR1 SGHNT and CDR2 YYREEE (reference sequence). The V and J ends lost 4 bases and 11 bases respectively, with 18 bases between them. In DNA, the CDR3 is TGTGCCAGCAGCACTGGGAGGGGTAGAGGTGCTTTCTTT. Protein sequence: CASSTGRGRGAFF. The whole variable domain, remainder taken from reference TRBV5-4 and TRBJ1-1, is ETGVTQSPTHLIKTRGQQVTLRCSSQSGHNTVSWYQQALGQGPQFIFQYYREEENGRGNFPPRFSGLQFPNYSSELNVNALELDDSALYLCASSTGRGRGAFFGQGTRLTVV.

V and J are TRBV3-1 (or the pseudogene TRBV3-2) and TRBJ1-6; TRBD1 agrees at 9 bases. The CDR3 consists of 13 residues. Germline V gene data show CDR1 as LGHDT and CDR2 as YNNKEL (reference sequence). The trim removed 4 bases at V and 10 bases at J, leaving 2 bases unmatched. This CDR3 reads CASSRQGGSPLHF. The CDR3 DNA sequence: TGTGCCAGCAGCCGACAGGGGGGATCACCCCTCCACTTT.

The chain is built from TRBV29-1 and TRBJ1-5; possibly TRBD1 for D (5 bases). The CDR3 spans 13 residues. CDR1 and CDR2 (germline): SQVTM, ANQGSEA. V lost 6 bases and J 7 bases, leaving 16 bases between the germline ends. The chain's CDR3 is CSVSGDVGQPQHF. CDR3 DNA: TGCAGCGTGAGCGGGGACGTCGGGCAGCCCCAGCATTTT.

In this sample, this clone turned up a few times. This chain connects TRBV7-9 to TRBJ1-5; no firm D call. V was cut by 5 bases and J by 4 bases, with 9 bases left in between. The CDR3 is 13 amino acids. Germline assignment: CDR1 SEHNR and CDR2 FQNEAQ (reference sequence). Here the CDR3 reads CASSPQENQPQHF. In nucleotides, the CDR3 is TGTGCCAGCAGCCCGCAGGAAAATCAGCCCCAGCATTTT.

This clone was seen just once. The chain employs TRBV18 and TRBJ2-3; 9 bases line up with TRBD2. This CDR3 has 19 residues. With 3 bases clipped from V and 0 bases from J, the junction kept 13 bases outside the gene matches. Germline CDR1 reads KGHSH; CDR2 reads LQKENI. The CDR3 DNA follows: TGTGCCAGCTCACCGACGAGGCTAGCGGGACCCACTAGCACAGATACGCAGTATTTT. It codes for CASSPTRLAGPTSTDTQYF.

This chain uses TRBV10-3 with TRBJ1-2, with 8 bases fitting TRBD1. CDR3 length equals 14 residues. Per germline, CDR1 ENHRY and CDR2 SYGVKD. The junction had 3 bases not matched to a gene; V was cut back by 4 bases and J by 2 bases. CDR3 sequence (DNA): TGTGCCATCAGTGTGGACAGGGCCAACTATGGCTACACCTTC. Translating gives CAISVDRANYGYTF.

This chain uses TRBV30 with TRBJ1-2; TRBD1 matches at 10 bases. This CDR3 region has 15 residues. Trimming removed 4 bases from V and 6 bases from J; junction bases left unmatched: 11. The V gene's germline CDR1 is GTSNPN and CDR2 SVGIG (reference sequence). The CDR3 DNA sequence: TGTGCCTGGATTCTGAGGGGACAGGGGATTGATGGCTACACCTTC. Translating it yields CAWILRGQGIDGYTF.

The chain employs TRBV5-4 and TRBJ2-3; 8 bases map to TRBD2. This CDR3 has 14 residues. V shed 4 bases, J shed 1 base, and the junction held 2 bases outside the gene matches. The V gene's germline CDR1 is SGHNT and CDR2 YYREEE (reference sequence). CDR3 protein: CASSLTSGTDTQYF. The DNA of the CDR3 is TGTGCCAGCAGCCTGACTAGCGGCACAGATACGCAGTATTTT.

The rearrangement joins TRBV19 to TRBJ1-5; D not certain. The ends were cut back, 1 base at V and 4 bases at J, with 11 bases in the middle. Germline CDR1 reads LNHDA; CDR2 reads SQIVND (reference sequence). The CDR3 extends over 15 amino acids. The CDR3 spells CASSIVPPGNQPQHF. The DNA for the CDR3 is TGTGCCAGTAGTATAGTTCCACCGGGGAATCAGCCCCAGCATTTT.

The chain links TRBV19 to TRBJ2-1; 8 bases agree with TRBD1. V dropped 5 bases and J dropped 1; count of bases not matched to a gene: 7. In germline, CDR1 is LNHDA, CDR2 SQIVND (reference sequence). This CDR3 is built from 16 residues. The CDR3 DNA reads TGTGCCAGTAGTGGAAAACAGGGGGTATCCTACAATGAGCAGTTCTTC. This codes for CASSGKQGVSYNEQFF.